The T cell receptor beta chain described here comes from a study of blood T cell repertoires in COVID-19. Across the whole study: PBMCs, B-cell-depleted T cells, or T cells were the source of the cDNA or gDNA that made up the material.

The germline V gene has CDR1 SGHRS and CDR2 YFSETQ. Trimming took 4 bases from V and 7 from J; bases not matched to a gene: 7. CDR3 length: 15 residues. Worth noting for this clone: The same CDR3 can be traced to other DNA sequences in this sample.

Original analysis: Reference gene primer amplification gave nucleated cell count estimates. This table comes from immunoSEQ multiplex PCR, and its TCRdb copy is limited to in-frame clones, with some not included. V and J calls and clone size follow that table, whereas D and trimming were derived from the DNA. The sample has approximately 220,000 clones; 85% are singletons. Sequenced material: PBMCs or T cells enriched from blood (not recorded which). The source of this sequence is a man aged 35 to 55 who had recovered from COVID-19. This chain connects TRBV5-1 to TRBJ1-6, with TRBD1 identical over 8 bases. The CDR3 protein is CASSLQGAGNSPLHF. CDR3 in DNA: TGCGCCAGCAGCCTTCAGGGGGCGGGAAATTCACCCCTCCACTTT. Supplemented by reference TRBV5-1 and TRBJ1-6, the full variable domain reads KAGVTQTPRYLIKTRGQQVTLSCSPISGHRSVSWYQQTPGQGLQFLFEYFSETQRNKGNFPGRFSGRQFSNSRSEMNVSTLELGDSALYLCASSLQGAGNSPLHFGNGTRLTVT.